This TCR beta chain was profiled in a study of blood T cell repertoires in COVID-19. In the study overall: T cells, B-cell-depleted T cells, or PBMCs provided the cDNA or gDNA that served as material.

Participant age was roughly 18 to 90 years, and participants resided in 20 to 30 US areas. Which cohort a participant joined came from the clinical history participants gave. The method was immunoSEQ multiplex PCR; TCRdb's version includes in-frame clones alone and lacks a portion of them. The sample yields a few hundred thousand clones, roughly nine tenths seen once. This receptor was identified in a human donor in a cohort exposed to, infected with or recovered from COVID-19 (not recorded which). The donor label of this sample is uncertain. The material sequenced was PBMCs or T cells enriched from blood (not recorded which).

CDR3 bases: TGCGCCAGCAGCTTGGTCATGGCCGGCACAGATACGCAGTATTTT. This encodes CASSLVMAGTDTQYF. V is TRBV5-1 and J is TRBJ2-3; no reliable D call. The germline CDR1 and CDR2 sequences are SGHRS and YFSETQ. V shed 0 bases and J shed 1 base, with 9 bases lying between them. This CDR3 region has 15 residues.